The 21 T cell receptor beta chains in this list originate from one sample, sequenced in a study of cytomegalovirus exposure and HLA in healthy donors. A multiplex PCR was run with 60 Vbeta primers and 13 Jbeta primers. Produced via immunoSEQ multiplex PCR; TCRdb's table is partial and in-frame only. This sample yields about 180,000 clones, of which 70% to 90% are seen a single time; approximately 2.3% belongs to the top ten. The sequencing input was PBMCs. The receptors here all came from a male donor in good health and CMV-seronegative.

Only a few counts were recorded for this clone. The chain recombines TRBV5-4 with TRBJ2-7, with 15 positions matching TRBD2. V was clipped by 4 bases and J by 5 bases; unmatched bases: 4. CDR3 length: 15 residues. Per germline, CDR1 SGHNT and CDR2 YYREEE (reference sequence). The CDR3 protein is CASSPWTSGRDEQYF. The CDR3 coding sequence is TGTGCCAGCAGCCCCTGGACTAGCGGGAGGGACGAGCAGTACTTC.

The rearrangement links TRBV30 to TRBJ2-3; no definite D call. V was shortened by 0 bases and J by 2 bases, with 21 bases between the two germline ends. This CDR3 comprises 18 residues. Germline V gives CDR1 GTSNPN, CDR2 SVGIG (reference sequence). The DNA for the CDR3 is TGTGCCTGGAGTGTATTAATCTCAGACTCATTTCTCACAGATACGCAGTATTTT. It specifies CAWSVLISDSFLTDTQYF.

This clone was seen a handful of times. This chain links TRBV19 with TRBJ2-2; 8 nucleotides match TRBD1. The ends lost 7 bases at V and 6 bases at J; junction bases unmatched: 13. The CDR3 runs 16 residues. Germline V gene lookup returns CDR1 LNHDA and CDR2 SQIVND (reference sequence). Here the CDR3 reads CASTTTLGTGPGELFF. DNA for the CDR3: TGTGCCAGTACTACAACCCTCGGGACAGGTCCCGGGGAGCTGTTTTTT.

This chain connects TRBV7-8 to TRBJ2-5; tentative D call: TRBD2 (6 bases). The CDR3 has 15 residues. Germline V lookup: CDR1 SGHVS, CDR2 FQNEAQ. Deletions cut 5 bases from V and 2 bases from J, with 15 bases between. The CDR3 coding sequence is TGTGCCAGCAGCCTTCGGGGGACCCTTCAAGAGACCCAGTACTTC. It specifies CASSLRGTLQETQYF.

The rearrangement links TRBV9 to TRBJ2-1; no clear D gene. The CDR3 is made up of 14 amino acids. V lost 0 bases and J lost 10, with 14 bases in between. CDR1 and CDR2 from the germline V gene are SGDLS and YYNGEE. The CDR3 coding sequence is TGTGCCAGCAGCGTAGCATCTGCCAGTTTCGAGCAGTTCTTC. This sequence encodes CASSVASASFEQFF.

The chain links TRBV6-1 to TRBJ2-7; 7 bases match TRBD2. The germline V gene has CDR1 MNHNS and CDR2 SASEGT. Trimming removed 4 bases from V and 4 bases from J; junction bases left unmatched: 7. The CDR3 length is 14 residues. DNA of the CDR3: TGTGCCAGCAGTGGAAGGGGCGGGGGATACGAGCAGTACTTC. It is translated as CASSGRGGGYEQYF.

The rearrangement joins TRBV30 to TRBJ2-7; D gene ambiguous. The V gene lost 3 bases and the J gene lost 8 bases, with 14 bases spanning the gap. The V gene's germline CDR1 is GTSNPN and CDR2 SVGIG (reference sequence). The CDR3 spans 12 residues. The CDR3 protein is CAWSPKPLKQYF. The CDR3 coding sequence is TGTGCCTGGAGCCCCAAACCACTGAAGCAGTACTTC. Variable domain in full (rest from reference TRBV30 and TRBJ2-7): SQTIHQWPATLVQPVGSPLSLECTVEGTSNPNLYWYRQAAGRGLQLLFYSVGIGQISSEVPQNLSASRPQDRQFILSSKKLLLSDSGFYLCAWSPKPLKQYFGPGTRLTVT.

CDR3 DNA: TGTGCCAGCAGCGGGACAGGGAGCACCGGGGAGCTGTTTTTT. It codes for CASSGTGSTGELFF. The V call is TRBV7-2, the J call TRBJ2-2, with TRBD1 identical over 9 bases. The CDR3 has 14 residues. Germline V gene lookup returns CDR1 SGHTA and CDR2 FQGNSA. Trimming removed 5 bases from V and 4 bases from J; junction bases left unmatched: 2.

The J gene is TRBJ1-6, the V gene TRBV4-2; no reliable D call. Germline values: CDR1 LGHNA, CDR2 YNFKEQ. V was clipped by 0 bases and J by 10 bases, with 7 bases between them. This CDR3 is 13 amino acids long. CDR3 sequence: CASSQDNISPLHF. As DNA, the CDR3 is TGTGCCAGCAGCCAAGATAACATCTCACCCCTCCACTTT.

V and J are TRBV13 and TRBJ2-2; 9 positions agree with TRBD2. This CDR3 is built from 17 residues. The ends lost 5 bases at V and 0 bases at J; junction bases unmatched: 7. CDR1 PRHDT and CDR2 FYEKMQ come from the germline V gene (reference sequence). CDR3 region: CASSRPGLASNTGELFF. The CDR3 bases are TGTGCCAGCAGCAGACCGGGACTAGCCTCGAACACCGGGGAGCTGTTTTTT.

This sequence joins TRBV28 and TRBJ1-5, with unresolved D. Germline V lookup: CDR1 MDHEN, CDR2 SYDVKM. V lost 6 bases, J lost 4 bases, and 7 bases lay in between. The CDR3 loop spans 12 amino acids. The CDR3 DNA sequence: TGTGCCAGCAGCCCCTTAAATCAGCCCCAGCATTTT. It yields the protein CASSPLNQPQHF.

This chain links TRBV7-8 with TRBJ2-7, with 8 bases identical to TRBD1. Germline loops: CDR1 SGHVS, CDR2 FQNEAQ. The CDR3 has 15 residues. Trimming cost V 6 bases and J 5 bases; bases outside gene matches: 12. The CDR3 nucleotides are TGTGCCAGCAGTTCAGGACAGGGACCCCTCCACGAGCAGTACTTC. Translating gives CASSSGQGPLHEQYF.

The genes are TRBV6-1 and TRBJ2-5; 12 nucleotides agree with TRBD2. J gave up 2 bases and V 6 bases, and 13 bases lay outside the gene matches. The germline V gene encodes CDR1 MNHNS and CDR2 SASEGT. CDR3 length equals 18 residues. The CDR3 is CASRELAGGIGRQETQYF. The CDR3 region has the DNA TGTGCCAGCAGGGAACTAGCGGGAGGTATTGGGAGACAAGAGACCCAGTACTTC.

The chain carries TRBV7-8 and TRBJ2-7, with 7 bases identical to TRBD1. The V segment lost 5 bases and the J segment 6 bases; nucleotides outside the gene matches: 10. Germline V gives CDR1 SGHVS, CDR2 FQNEAQ. The CDR3 has 14 residues. The CDR3 DNA reads as TGTGCCAGCAGCCAAGACAGGGCAGGCTCCGAGCAGTACTTC. Translated, it gives CASSQDRAGSEQYF.

The gene calls are TRBV7-9 and TRBJ2-3; D possibly corresponds to TRBD2 (6 bases). In germline, CDR1 is SEHNR, CDR2 FQNEAQ (reference sequence). This CDR3 is 14 amino acids long. The V end was cut by 3 bases, the J end by 6 bases, with 13 bases between. The CDR3 nucleotides read TGTGCCAGCAGCTTGCAGACTAGTGCGGATACGCAGTATTTT. Translating gives CASSLQTSADTQYF.

J is TRBJ2-7 and V is TRBV6-5, with 10 nucleotides matching TRBD2. There are 15 residues in the CDR3. The germline gives CDR1 MNHEY, CDR2 SVGAGI. After removal of 2 bases from V and 3 bases from J, the junction contained 4 bases not matched to a gene. CDR3 nucleotides: TGTGCCAGCAGTTACAGCACTAGCGGGAACTACGAGCAGTACTTC. Translating it yields CASSYSTSGNYEQYF.

The chain has TRBV27 and TRBJ2-1; the D gene is possibly TRBD1 (6 bases). CDR1 and CDR2 (germline): MNHEY, SMNVEV (reference sequence). The CDR3 length is 14 residues. V was clipped by 4 bases and J by 9 bases, with 16 bases between them. CDR3 loop: CASSSGTPPSEQFF. The CDR3 nucleotides are TGTGCCAGCAGTTCCGGGACACCTCCAAGTGAGCAGTTCTTC.

This clone has just one count. The chain combines TRBV7-9 with TRBJ2-5; 14 bases map to TRBD2. The ends lost 2 bases at V and 1 base at J; junction bases unmatched: 6. The CDR3 consists of 18 residues. Germline V CDR1 and CDR2: SEHNR, FQNEAQ (reference sequence). The CDR3 reads CASSLSGTSGGPQETQYF. Written as DNA, the CDR3 is TGTGCCAGCAGCTTATCCGGGACTAGCGGGGGCCCCCAAGAGACCCAGTACTTC.

The chain is built from TRBV28 and TRBJ2-7; D not certain. The CDR3 runs to 15 residues. Germline assignment: CDR1 MDHEN and CDR2 SYDVKM. Deletions cut 5 bases from V and 2 bases from J, with 16 bases between. DNA for the CDR3: TGTGCCAGCAGTACCCCGGCAGGCCCTACCTACGAGCAGTACTTC. Translated: CASSTPAGPTYEQYF.

This clone has more than one count but fewer than ten. The CDR3 region is CASKGGPNTEAFF. Written as DNA, the CDR3 is TGTGCCAGCAAAGGAGGCCCGAACACTGAAGCTTTCTTT. This chain joins TRBV6-1 and TRBJ1-1; D is uncertain. CDR1 MNHNS and CDR2 SASEGT come from the germline V gene. The V end was cut by 7 bases, the J end by 1 base, with 10 bases between. The CDR3 runs to 13 residues.

This chain's CDR3 is CASSQKRTDPLTPTHEKLFF. CDR3 nucleotides: TGCGCCAGCAGCCAAAAGAGGACAGACCCACTCACACCCACTCATGAAAAACTGTTTTTT. The V and J genes are TRBV4-1 and TRBJ1-4, with a possible D match to TRBD1 (6 bases). V gave up 2 bases and J gave up 6 bases, with 28 bases separating them. Germline values: CDR1 MGHRA, CDR2 YSYEKL. The CDR3 consists of 20 residues.